Shown below are 24 T cell receptor beta chains from a single sample sequenced in a study of T cells in localized non-small cell lung cancer. The table came from immunoSEQ multiplex PCR; TCRdb's copy has only in-frame clones and leaves some out. Counted here are some 25,000 clones, 86% occurring once; the ten biggest clones make up less than 15%. The sample here was peripheral blood, taken before any cancer treatment. Source of these receptors: an older female donor with stage I lung adenocarcinoma.

This clone has only one observation. This rearrangement joins TRBV13 to TRBJ2-3; 8 bases agree with TRBD2. After removal of 1 base from V and 6 bases from J, the junction contained 15 bases not matched to a gene. The CDR3 length is 18 residues. Germline values: CDR1 PRHDT, CDR2 FYEKMQ (reference sequence). The CDR3 loop reads CASSLERSSGQSLDTQYF. The DNA for the CDR3 is TGTGCCAGCAGCTTAGAAAGGTCTAGCGGGCAGTCCCTTGATACGCAGTATTTT.

This chain links TRBV5-1 with TRBJ2-7; the D call may be TRBD1 or TRBD2 (7 bases each). The CDR3 spans 15 residues. The germline V gene has CDR1 SGHRS and CDR2 YFSETQ. V shed 9 bases and J shed 4 bases, with 23 bases lying between them. The CDR3 reads CAIVTGEGFNYEQYF. CDR3 DNA: TGCGCCATCGTTACAGGGGAGGGTTTTAATTACGAGCAGTACTTC.

CDR3 nucleotides: TGCAGCGTTGAAACTTTCCGGACTAGCGGGAGTACAGATACGCAGTATTTT. It specifies CSVETFRTSGSTDTQYF. V and J are TRBV29-1 and TRBJ2-3, with 13 positions matching TRBD2. The CDR3 runs 17 residues. Looked up from germline, CDR1 is SQVTM and CDR2 is ANQGSEA. Trimming at V came to 2 bases and at J to 3 bases, leaving 8 bases not matched to a gene.

CDR3 sequence: CASYEGFSETQYF. The CDR3 bases are TGCGCCAGCTATGAGGGGTTCTCTGAGACCCAGTACTTC. The chain employs TRBV5-1 and TRBJ2-5; D assignment may be TRBD1 or TRBD2 (5 bases each). Trimming stripped 7 bases from V and 5 bases from J, with 15 bases between. The CDR3 is 13 amino acids. CDR1 and CDR2 from the germline V gene are SGHRS and YFSETQ.

The chain carries TRBV7-8 and TRBJ1-5; no clear D. This CDR3 has 17 amino acids. Germline CDR1 reads SGHVS; CDR2 reads FQNEAQ. Trimming stripped 0 bases from V and 0 bases from J, with 12 bases between. The CDR3 DNA is TGTGCCAGCAGCTTAGCGGAGACAAGGAATAGCAATCAGCCCCAGCATTTT. This encodes CASSLAETRNSNQPQHF.

J is TRBJ1-3 and V is TRBV6-1, with 9 bases lining up with TRBD1. The CDR3 loop spans 14 amino acids. The junction had 1 base not matched to a gene; V was cut back by 5 bases and J by 2 bases. Germline V lookup: CDR1 MNHNS, CDR2 SASEGT. CDR3 coding DNA: TGTGCCAGCAGTCGGACAGGGGCTGGAAACACCATATATTTT. Translating it yields CASSRTGAGNTIYF.

About this clone itself: The junction departs from germline at one end; a sequencing error may be responsible. The chain is built from TRBV11-2 and TRBJ1-4; D is unclear. CDR1 and CDR2 (germline): SGHAT, FQNNGV. The CDR3 covers 15 residues. Here the CDR3 reads CASSIEIGRKEKLFF. The CDR3 bases are TGTGCCAGCAGCATAGAAATAGGACGGAAAGAAAAACTGTTTTTT.

The chain recombines TRBV7-3 with TRBJ2-7, with D perhaps matching TRBD2 (5 bases). The V end was cut by 5 bases, the J end by 3 bases, with 14 bases between. The CDR3 covers 14 residues. Per germline, CDR1 SGHTA and CDR2 FQGTGA. The CDR3 protein is CASSVEVGGYEQYF. The CDR3 DNA is TGTGCCAGCAGCGTGGAGGTTGGAGGCTACGAGCAGTACTTC.

The V and J genes are TRBV19 and TRBJ2-6; D is undetermined. Looked up from germline, CDR1 is LNHDA and CDR2 is SQIVND (reference sequence). CDR3 length equals 17 residues. Trimming took off 4 bases at V and 0 bases at J, with 13 bases between the two ends. The CDR3 is CASSRGSVNSGANVLTF. CDR3 DNA: TGTGCCAGTAGTAGGGGTTCAGTAAACTCTGGGGCCAACGTCCTGACTTTC.

The chain joins TRBV19 to TRBJ1-2, with TRBD1 matching 8 bases. Germline values: CDR1 LNHDA, CDR2 SQIVND (reference sequence). V shed 7 bases and J 6 bases; nucleotides not matched to a gene: 4. The CDR3 is made up of 12 amino acids. CDR3 protein: CASTMDRDGYTF. CDR3 DNA: TGTGCCAGTACAATGGACAGGGATGGCTACACCTTC.

The chain is built from TRBV11-2 and TRBJ2-7; perhaps TRBD2 as D (6 bases). The CDR3 is 15 amino acids. The germline gives CDR1 SGHAT, CDR2 FQNNGV. V was pared by 1 base and J by 1 base, with 11 bases between. In DNA form, the CDR3 reads TGTGCCAGCAGCTTAGCGGGGGACTTATCCTACGAGCAGTACTTC. It specifies CASSLAGDLSYEQYF.

V and J are TRBV30 and TRBJ1-2; D uncertain. CDR1 and CDR2 (germline): GTSNPN, SVGIG (reference sequence). V dropped 2 bases and J dropped 0 bases, with 7 bases sitting between them. The CDR3 spans 13 residues. The CDR3 nucleotides are TGTGCCTGGAGTCCCGGGGCTAACTATGGCTACACCTTC. Protein product: CAWSPGANYGYTF. Combining the CDR3 with reference TRBV30 and TRBJ1-2 gives the whole variable domain SQTIHQWPATLVQPVGSPLSLECTVEGTSNPNLYWYRQAAGRGLQLLFYSVGIGQISSEVPQNLSASRPQDRQFILSSKKLLLSDSGFYLCAWSPGANYGYTFGSGTRLTVV.

This clone was found once. This sequence joins TRBV28 and TRBJ1-1; 9 nucleotides line up with TRBD1. Germline CDR1 MDHEN, CDR2 SYDVKM. V lost 11 bases to trimming and J lost 1 base; unmatched junction nucleotides: 5. This CDR3 has 13 amino acids. This CDR3 is CASTGGSNTEAFF. The DNA for the CDR3 is TGTGCCTCTACAGGGGGCTCGAACACTGAAGCTTTCTTT.

The V call is TRBV6-1, the J call TRBJ1-3; D unclear. This CDR3 spans 15 amino acids. Germline loops: CDR1 MNHNS, CDR2 SASEGT. V was shortened by 1 base and J by 4 bases, with 11 bases between the two germline ends. The CDR3 here is CASSEEGYGGNTIYF. The DNA of the CDR3 is TGTGCCAGCAGTGAAGAGGGATACGGAGGAAACACCATATATTTT.

The CDR3 nucleotides are TGCGCCAGCAGCCAAGCTGGGCGCGGGGGCATGGGAGGAAACACCATATATTTT. This sequence encodes CASSQAGRGGMGGNTIYF. J is TRBJ1-3 and V is TRBV4-1; maybe TRBD1 (6 bases). V dropped 1 base and J dropped 4 bases, with 20 bases sitting between them. The CDR3 is 18 amino acids. Looked up from germline, CDR1 is MGHRA and CDR2 is YSYEKL.

The genes are TRBV11-2 and TRBJ1-1; 8 nucleotides line up with TRBD1. The CDR3 is 12 residues long. The trim removed 4 bases at V and 11 bases at J, leaving 6 bases unmatched. CDR1 is SGHAT, CDR2 FQNNGV, per germline. This CDR3 is CASSSQGALAFF. Here the CDR3 DNA reads TGTGCCAGCAGCTCTCAGGGGGCGTTGGCTTTCTTT.

The genes are TRBV19 and TRBJ2-3; 10 positions match TRBD2. V trimming: 3 bases; J trimming: 4 bases; junction bases outside the gene matches: 16. Germline CDR1 reads LNHDA; CDR2 reads SQIVND (reference sequence). The CDR3 contains 19 residues. The CDR3 is CASSMPGLASKSDSDTQYF. The CDR3 nucleotides read TGTGCCAGTAGTATGCCGGGACTAGCGAGTAAATCCGACTCAGATACGCAGTATTTT.

The chain links TRBV2 to TRBJ2-7; D ambiguous. Germline V gene data show CDR1 as SNHLY and CDR2 as FYNNEI. Trimming took 4 bases from V and 2 from J, leaving 15 bases between them. The CDR3 consists of 15 residues. CDR3 coding DNA: TGTGCCAGCAGTGGTGTCGGTAGTTACCCCTACGAGCAGTACTTC. Protein product: CASSGVGSYPYEQYF. Full variable domain (remainder filled in from reference TRBV2 and TRBJ2-7): EPEVTQTPSHQVTQMGQEVILRCVPISNHLYFYWYRQILGQKVEFLVSFYNNEISEKSEIFDDQFSVERPDGSNFTLKIRSTKLEDSAMYFCASSGVGSYPYEQYFGPGTRLTVT.

This chain links TRBV7-3 with TRBJ1-5; 11 nucleotides agree with TRBD1. The CDR3 length is 15 residues. V lost 5 bases and J lost 6; bases outside the gene matches: 6. The germline gives CDR1 SGHTA, CDR2 FQGTGA. As DNA, the CDR3 is TGTGCCAGCAGCCCCGGGACAGGGGGTTCTCAGCCCCAGCATTTT. This encodes CASSPGTGGSQPQHF.

The chain links TRBV19 to TRBJ2-7; D gene unclear. Germline V lookup: CDR1 LNHDA, CDR2 SQIVND (reference sequence). V was trimmed by 2 bases and J by 6 bases, leaving 5 bases between them. The CDR3 totals 11 residues. The DNA for the CDR3 is TGTGCCAGTAGTATACACGGCGAGCAGTACTTC. Amino acid sequence: CASSIHGEQYF.

The genes are TRBV19 and TRBJ1-5; 7 positions agree with TRBD1. The CDR3 contains 14 residues. Germline V gene data show CDR1 as LNHDA and CDR2 as SQIVND (reference sequence). The J segment lost 2 bases and the V segment lost 5 bases, leaving 3 bases of the junction unmatched. The CDR3 sequence: CASSVTGGNQPQHF. The CDR3 nucleotides are TGTGCCAGTAGTGTTACAGGGGGCAATCAGCCCCAGCATTTT.

This clone has only a few counts. At one end, the junction sequence differs from germline, possibly due to a read error. The chain joins TRBV6-6 to TRBJ1-4; D gene ambiguous. Germline V CDR1 and CDR2: MNHNY, SVGAGI (reference sequence). There are 11 residues in the CDR3. The DNA of the CDR3 is TGTGCCAGCAGTTCAGGTCGGGAGGGTATATTT. Its translation is CASSSGREGIF.

This chain uses TRBV29-1 with TRBJ2-3, with TRBD2 identical over 14 bases. J lost 2 bases, V lost 1 base, and 20 bases had no gene match. The germline CDR1 and CDR2 sequences are SQVTM and ANQGSEA. This CDR3 has 22 residues. CDR3 bases: TGCAGCGTTGAAGGGCTTACCGGGACTAGCGGGAGAAGGGATGAGTACACAGATACGCAGTATTTT. Protein: CSVEGLTGTSGRRDEYTDTQYF.

The J gene is TRBJ2-2, the V gene TRBV5-1, with D perhaps given as TRBD1 or TRBD2 (5 bases each). Germline V gene data show CDR1 as SGHRS and CDR2 as YFSETQ. The V end was cut by 6 bases, the J end by 4 bases, with 13 bases between. The CDR3 contains 14 residues. The DNA for the CDR3 is TGCGCCAGCAAGGGACGGATAAGCACCGGGGAGCTGTTTTTT. Residues: CASKGRISTGELFF.